The rows below give T cell receptor beta chains drawn from one sample of a study of blood T cells in healthy people across ages. TCRdb passed the 5' RACE reads through MiXCR, listing each CDR3 protein once. The table records under 1,100,000 distinct CDR3 sequences, 20% to 25% of them present only once. The same sample was also used in a study of T cells of mothers and their children.

Sequencing input: blood. The receptors here all came from a girl aged 2-9 years in good health. Each CDR3 is given with its conserved first and last residue. The D gene is left open where the match is weak. Clone size is not always given. Where it is, it says once, few, many or a class for expanded clones.

CDR3nt,CDR3aa,j_gene,abundance,d_gene,len,v_gene
TGCAGCGTTGCAGGGGGAAATGCCTACGAGCAGTACTTC,CSVAGGNAYEQYF,TRBJ2-7,few,TRBD1,13,TRBV29-1
TGCAGTGCTACAGGGGACGCAGGGGAGCAGTACTTC,CSATGDAGEQYF,TRBJ2-7,-,-,12,TRBV20-1
TGTGCCAGCAGCCCATTCGGGACCTACAATGAGCAGTTCTTC,CASSPFGTYNEQFF,TRBJ2-1,-,-,14,TRBV7-6
TGCAGTGCTACGAACGACCAGTCCTACGAGCAGTACTTC,CSATNDQSYEQYF,TRBJ2-7,-,-,13,TRBV20-1
TGTGCCAGCAGTGACCAGGGATGGGACACTGAAGCTTTCTTT,CASSDQGWDTEAFF,TRBJ1-1,-,-,14,TRBV2
TGCAGTGCTAGTCGAGGTCAGTACTACGAGCAGTACTTC,CSASRGQYYEQYF,TRBJ2-7,few,-,13,TRBV20-1
TGTGCCAGCACCTTGGGACAGGCGAACACTGAAGCTTTCTTT,CASTLGQANTEAFF,TRBJ1-1,-,TRBD1,14,TRBV28
TGTGCCAGCTCACCGCAAAGACTAGCGGGAGTTGGCGAGCAGTACTTC,CASSPQRLAGVGEQYF,TRBJ2-7,-,TRBD2,16,TRBV18
TGCAGCGTGCGGGGCAGACAGGGTGGGGAGACCCAGTACTTC,CSVRGRQGGETQYF,TRBJ2-5,few,-,14,TRBV29-1
TGCAGTGCTGCGGGGGGATCAGAGACCCAGTACTTC,CSAAGGSETQYF,TRBJ2-5,few,TRBD2,12,TRBV20-1
TGCAGCGTAGGGGACAGCCTACTCTATGGCTACACCTTC,CSVGDSLLYGYTF,TRBJ1-2,-,TRBD1,13,TRBV29-1
TGTGCCAGCAGCTTTTTCTGGGGGAGAAGAAATCAGCCCCAGCATTTT,CASSFFWGRRNQPQHF,TRBJ1-5,-,-,16,TRBV28
TGTGCCAGCAACGATTCGGGGGAGACCCAGTACTTC,CASNDSGETQYF,TRBJ2-5,many,-,12,TRBV12-3/TRBV12-4